This T cell receptor beta chain was retrieved from a study of blood T cell repertoires in COVID-19. Background on the study: Some COVID-19 samples were acute and others convalescent; all came from the United States, Italy and Spain.

The germline V gene has CDR1 PRHDT and CDR2 FYEKMQ (reference sequence). The CDR3 totals 13 residues. V shed 3 bases and J shed 8 bases, with 10 bases lying between them. As handled by the study authors: Estimation of nucleated cell counts was performed using reference gene primer amplification. Sequenced by immunoSEQ multiplex PCR; TCRdb stores in-frame clones only, minus some. V and J calls and clone size are those listed in that table; D and trimming were worked out from the DNA. This repertoire shows 250,000 to 400,000 clones, under 95% found once; its top ten account for 2.6%. The chain recombines TRBV13 with TRBJ1-4, with D perhaps matching TRBD1 (6 bases). Specimen: PBMCs or T cells enriched from blood (not recorded which). The receptor comes from a man aged 60-69 years who had recovered from COVID-19. DNA of the CDR3: TGTGCCAGCAGCTTTGGGGGCGGCGAAAAACTGTTTTTT. It specifies CASSFGGGEKLFF.